This record covers a single TCR beta chain. Antigen unknown. Time point defined: late sampling 161 to 241 days after vaccination in three convalescent patients. Sample treatment: roughly ten-day PBMC culture with coronavirus spike peptide pools or control peptides (ViraFEST assay). ViraFEST stimulated the growth of antigen-specific T cells using peptide pools and subsequently profiled their TCRs by sequencing. Spanning March to December 2020, the positive PCR dates came before US Alpha, Beta and Delta variants. Germline CDR1 reads ENHRY; CDR2 reads SYGVKD. V dropped 11 bases and J dropped 0 bases, with 13 bases sitting between them. The CDR3 loop spans 13 amino acids. The source of the sample is a study of vaccination and CD4 T cells after COVID-19. Study summary: Convalescent cases consisted of six males and four females, of whom two were Hispanic. A few convalescent patients provided samples that were taken at day 14 and days 161 to 241 post-vaccination.

Sequenced with the Oncomine TCR Beta short-read assay was DNA taken from cultured CD4+ T cells. TCRdb re-analysed the PCR reads in MiXCR, keeping a single row per CDR3 protein. The sample holds tens of thousands of distinct CDR3 sequences, 35% seen once. This receptor was identified in a human donor who had recovered from COVID-19. This chain joins TRBV10-3 and TRBJ1-1; D remains ambiguous. Sequenced here: CD4+ T cells from blood, cultured in vitro, sampled about 7 months after SARS-CoV-2 vaccination. CDR3 DNA: TGTGCCTCCACGAGGTCGATGAACACTGAAGCTTTCTTT. This codes for CASTRSMNTEAFF.